This is a list of T cell receptor beta chains from one sample in a study of T cells in Graves' hyperthyroidism and ophthalmopathy. MiXCR was run by TCRdb on the multiplex PCR reads, yielding one entry per CDR3 protein. In the table there are fewer than 450,000 distinct CDR3 sequences, 18% of which are singletons. Sequencing input: blood. Receptor source: a man in his late teens or twenties with Graves' ophthalmopathy. The conserved cysteine and the conserved F or W are not part of the CDR3 here. The order of the fields is V gene, J gene, clone size, CDR3 protein. Clone size appears in some rows only: once, few, many, or a class for an expanded clone.

>TRBV12-3/TRBV12-4|TRBJ2-7|many
ASSLGPAREQY
>TRBV9|TRBJ1-2|few
ASSVEADNYGYT
>TRBV29-1|TRBJ1-2|few
SVGSDYGYT
>TRBV4-1|TRBJ1-1|few
ASSQASNTEAF
>TRBV3-1|TRBJ1-2|many
ASSQDSSGYGYT
>TRBV29-1|TRBJ1-2|-
SFLGTGNYGYT
>TRBV6-1|TRBJ1-5|few
ASSENKGGGNQPQH
>TRBV5-1|TRBJ2-5|-
ASSRGLEGETQY
>TRBV12-3/TRBV12-4|TRBJ2-1|many
ASSLDGGGWRANEQF
>TRBV7-3|TRBJ2-2|few
ASSSVAGGGGELF
>TRBV20-1|TRBJ2-7|few
SALRDRGYEQY
>TRBV20-1|TRBJ2-1|many
SARAGQGRDYNEQF
>TRBV10-2|TRBJ2-2|few
ASSGQGGVFDTGELF
>TRBV20-1|TRBJ1-4|few
SASTATNEKLF
>TRBV20-1|TRBJ2-3|many
SATAQGTDTQY
>TRBV6-1|TRBJ2-7|few
ASSPGPSQNEQY
>TRBV20-1|TRBJ2-2|-
SARDAIGTGEFGAGELF
>TRBV20-1|TRBJ2-2|few
SAVRKGGASGIGELF